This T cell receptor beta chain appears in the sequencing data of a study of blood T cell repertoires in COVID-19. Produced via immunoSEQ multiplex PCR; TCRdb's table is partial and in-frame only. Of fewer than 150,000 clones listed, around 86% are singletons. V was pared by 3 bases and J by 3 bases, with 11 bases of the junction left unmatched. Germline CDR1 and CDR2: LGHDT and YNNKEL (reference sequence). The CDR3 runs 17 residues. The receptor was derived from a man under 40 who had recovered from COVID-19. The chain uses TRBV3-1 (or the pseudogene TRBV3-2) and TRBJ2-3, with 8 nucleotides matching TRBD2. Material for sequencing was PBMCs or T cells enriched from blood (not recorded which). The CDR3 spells CASSQGLGAGVTDTQYF. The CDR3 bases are TGTGCCAGCAGCCAGGGCTTGGGAGCGGGAGTTACAGATACGCAGTATTTT.